These 2 T cell receptor beta chains were sequenced from one sample in a study of T cell responses to AZD1222 COVID-19 vaccine. Profiled with immunoSEQ multiplex PCR; TCRdb holds only in-frame clones, not every one. The sample yields 150,000 or so clones, 91% seen once. The sample consisted of peripheral blood, taken on day 0 of AZD1222 vaccination. The receptors here all came from an adult in good health.

V is TRBV28 and J is TRBJ2-7; 10 nucleotides match TRBD1. Trimming removed 5 bases from V and 5 bases from J; junction bases left unmatched: 9. The CDR3 totals 15 residues. Germline V CDR1 and CDR2: MDHEN, SYDVKM. The CDR3, as DNA: TGTGCCAGCAGTCCTACGGGACAGGGGCTGAACGAGCAGTACTTC. Translation: CASSPTGQGLNEQYF.

The rearrangement links TRBV5-1 to TRBJ2-1, with 10 bases matching TRBD1. The CDR3 is 15 amino acids. Trimming removed 4 bases from V and 3 bases from J; junction bases left unmatched: 4. Germline V gene data show CDR1 as SGHRS and CDR2 as YFSETQ. This chain's CDR3 is CASSIDRGRYNEQFF. The CDR3 DNA sequence: TGCGCCAGCAGCATTGACAGGGGGCGCTACAATGAGCAGTTCTTC.